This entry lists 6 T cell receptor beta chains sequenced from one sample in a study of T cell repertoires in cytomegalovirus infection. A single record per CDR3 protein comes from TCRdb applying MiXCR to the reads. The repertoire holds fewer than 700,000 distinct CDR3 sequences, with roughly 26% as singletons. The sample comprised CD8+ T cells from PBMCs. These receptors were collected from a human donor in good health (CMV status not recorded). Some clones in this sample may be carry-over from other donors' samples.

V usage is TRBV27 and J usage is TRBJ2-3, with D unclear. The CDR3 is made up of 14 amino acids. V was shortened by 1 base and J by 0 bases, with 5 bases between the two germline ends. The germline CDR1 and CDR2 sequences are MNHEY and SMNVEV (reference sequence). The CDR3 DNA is TGTGCCAGCAGTTTATTGTACAGCACAGATACGCAGTATTTT. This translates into CASSLLYSTDTQYF.

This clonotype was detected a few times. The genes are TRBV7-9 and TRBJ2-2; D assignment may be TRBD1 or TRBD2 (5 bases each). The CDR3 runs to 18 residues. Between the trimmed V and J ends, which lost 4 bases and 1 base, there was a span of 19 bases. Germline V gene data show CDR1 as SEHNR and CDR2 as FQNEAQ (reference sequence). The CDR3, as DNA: TGTGCCAGCAGCTACCCGGGGCCCCAGCCCTTGAACACCGGGGAGCTGTTTTTT. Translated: CASSYPGPQPLNTGELFF.

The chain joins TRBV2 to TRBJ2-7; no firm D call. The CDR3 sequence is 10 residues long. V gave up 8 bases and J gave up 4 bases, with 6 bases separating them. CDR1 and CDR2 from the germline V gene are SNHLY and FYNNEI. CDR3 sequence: CASVSYEQYV. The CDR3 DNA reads TGTGCCAGCGTTTCTTACGAGCAGTACGTC.

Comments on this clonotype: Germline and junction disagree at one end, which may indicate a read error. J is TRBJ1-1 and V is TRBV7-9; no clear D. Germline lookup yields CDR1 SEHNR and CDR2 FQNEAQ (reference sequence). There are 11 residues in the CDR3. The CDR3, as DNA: TGTGCCATCAGCTTCTCTCCTGAAGCTTTCTTT. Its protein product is CAISFSPEAFF.

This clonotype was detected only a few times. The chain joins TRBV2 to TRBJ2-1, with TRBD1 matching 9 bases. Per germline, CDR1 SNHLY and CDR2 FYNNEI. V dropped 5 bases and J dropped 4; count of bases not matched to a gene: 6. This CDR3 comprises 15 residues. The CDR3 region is CASSHRDRAYNEQFF. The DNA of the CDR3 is TGTGCCAGCAGTCACCGGGACAGGGCGTACAATGAGCAGTTCTTC.

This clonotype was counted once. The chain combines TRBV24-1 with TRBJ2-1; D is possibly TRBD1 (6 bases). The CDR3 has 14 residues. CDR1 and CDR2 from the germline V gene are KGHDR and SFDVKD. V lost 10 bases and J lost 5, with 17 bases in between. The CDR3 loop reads CATQGYDQDNEQFF. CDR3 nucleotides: TGTGCCACTCAGGGGTATGACCAGGACAATGAGCAGTTCTTC.